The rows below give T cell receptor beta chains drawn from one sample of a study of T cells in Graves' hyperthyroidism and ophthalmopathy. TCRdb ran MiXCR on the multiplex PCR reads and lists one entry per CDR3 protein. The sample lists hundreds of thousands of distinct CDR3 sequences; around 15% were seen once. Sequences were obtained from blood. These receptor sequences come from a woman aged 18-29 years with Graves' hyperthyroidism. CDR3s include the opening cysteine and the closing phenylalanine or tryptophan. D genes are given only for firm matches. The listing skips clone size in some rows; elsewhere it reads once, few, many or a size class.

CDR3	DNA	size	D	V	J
CASSFYRVNNQPQHF	TGTGCCAGCAGTTTTTACAGGGTGAACAATCAGCCCCAGCATTTT	NA	NA	TRBV6-5	TRBJ1-5
CASRAPGTGSKGEQFF	TGTGCCAGCAGAGCCCCTGGGACGGGTAGTAAGGGGGAGCAGTTCTTC	few	NA	TRBV6-1	TRBJ2-1
CSTDYLAGNEQFF	TGCAGCACAGATTACCTAGCGGGCAATGAGCAGTTCTTC	many	TRBD2	TRBV20-1	TRBJ2-1
CASSYYRSTDTQYF	TGTGCCAGCAGTTATTACAGAAGCACAGATACGCAGTATTTT	many	NA	TRBV6-1	TRBJ2-3
CASSQVRQNQETQYF	TGTGCCAGCAGCCAAGTCCGCCAGAACCAAGAGACCCAGTACTTC	many	NA	TRBV14	TRBJ2-5
CASSQGFQGVYNEQFF	TGTGCCAGCAGCCAAGGTTTTCAGGGGGTCTACAATGAGCAGTTCTTC	many	TRBD1	TRBV3-1	TRBJ2-1
CASSHDRNNEQFF	TGTGCCAGCAGCCATGACAGAAACAATGAGCAGTTCTTC	NA	NA	TRBV7-8	TRBJ2-1
CASSSRPRGGYEQYF	TGTGCCAGCAGTTCCCGACCGAGAGGAGGATACGAGCAGTACTTC	many	NA	TRBV27	TRBJ2-7
CASSLMGSTEAFF	TGTGCCAGCAGTCTGATGGGGAGCACTGAAGCTTTCTTT	NA	NA	TRBV27	TRBJ1-1
CASSVLGQIDTEAFF	TGTGCCAGCAGCGTCCTGGGACAAATAGACACTGAAGCTTTCTTT	NA	NA	TRBV11-2	TRBJ1-1
CASKPGFFTYEQYF	TGTGCCAGCAAACCGGGATTCTTCACCTACGAGCAGTACTTC	NA	NA	TRBV2	TRBJ2-7
CASIREGGSYEQYF	TGTGCCAGCATTAGGGAAGGGGGCTCCTACGAGCAGTACTTC	many	NA	TRBV2	TRBJ2-7
CASSPFQGWAQPQHF	TGTGCCAGCAGTCCATTCCAGGGGTGGGCTCAGCCCCAGCATTTT	many	NA	TRBV2	TRBJ1-5
CSATSGRIGELFF	TGCAGTGCAACTAGCGGGAGAATCGGGGAGCTGTTTTTT	many	TRBD2	TRBV20-1	TRBJ2-2
CASSHGGGQETQYF	TGCGCCAGCAGCCACGGAGGGGGGCAAGAGACCCAGTACTTC	many	NA	TRBV4-1	TRBJ2-5
CASSEAGLADEQFF	TGTGCCAGCAGTGAGGCGGGACTAGCGGATGAGCAGTTCTTC	few	TRBD2	TRBV6-1	TRBJ2-1
CASSWELADTQYF	TGTGCCAGCAGCTGGGAGCTCGCAGATACGCAGTATTTT	few	NA	TRBV7-3	TRBJ2-3
CASSRTGSEVEQYF	TGTGCCAGCAGTCGGACAGGGTCCGAAGTCGAGCAGTACTTC	many	TRBD1	TRBV6-1	TRBJ2-7
CASGLEPGFPSYNEQFF	TGTGCTAGTGGTTTGGAGCCAGGGTTTCCTTCCTACAATGAGCAGTTCTTC	NA	NA	TRBV12-5	TRBJ2-1
CSARDEGDLFDTQYF	TGCAGTGCTAGAGATGAGGGGGACTTGTTTGATACGCAGTATTTT	NA	NA	TRBV20-1	TRBJ2-3
CASRLANSPLHF	TGTGCCAGCAGACTCGCTAATTCACCCCTCCACTTT	many	NA	TRBV2	TRBJ1-6
CASSSFPGQGMNTGELFF	TGCGCCAGCAGCTCCTTCCCGGGACAGGGAATGAACACCGGGGAGCTGTTTTTT	few	TRBD1	TRBV5-1	TRBJ2-2
CSARYRENYEQYF	TGCAGTGCTAGATACAGGGAGAACTACGAGCAGTACTTC	many	NA	TRBV20-1	TRBJ2-7
CASSYTAATGETQYF	TGTGCCAGCAGCTATACCGCGGCCACAGGAGAGACCCAGTACTTC	many	NA	TRBV11-2	TRBJ2-5
CASSLAGTASYEQYF	TGTGCCAGCAGCTTAGCCGGGACAGCTTCCTACGAGCAGTACTTC	many	TRBD1	TRBV7-2	TRBJ2-7